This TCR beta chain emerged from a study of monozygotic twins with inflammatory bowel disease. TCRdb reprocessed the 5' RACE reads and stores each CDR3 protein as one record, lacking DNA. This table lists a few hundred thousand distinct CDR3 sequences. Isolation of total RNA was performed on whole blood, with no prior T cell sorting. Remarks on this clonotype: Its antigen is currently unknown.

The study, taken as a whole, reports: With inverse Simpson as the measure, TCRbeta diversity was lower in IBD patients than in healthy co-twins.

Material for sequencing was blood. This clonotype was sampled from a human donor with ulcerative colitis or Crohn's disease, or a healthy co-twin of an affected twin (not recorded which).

The CDR3 loop reads CSVLGGKGYTEAFF. The V and J genes are TRBV29-1 and TRBJ1-1; TCRdb indicates TRBD1, and absent DNA this call remains unverified. This CDR3 contains 14 residues. Germline-derived CDR1 and CDR2 are SQVTM and ANQGSEA.